This T cell receptor (beta chain) was recorded in a study of T-cell reconstitution after alpha-beta-depleted transplantation in children. Notes on the study in general: Some patients' high day-60 TCRbeta diversity was attributed to recipient cells surviving conditioning. Most T-cell counts and diversity one year after the transplant came from T cells that were newly produced. Reportedly, roughly two months post-transplant, alpha-beta T cells arose from several hundred expanded graft clones.

With regard to this clonotype: Its target is unknown.

The library targeted TCRbeta and was prepared with unique molecular identifiers. TCRdb redid the calling of the PCR reads with MiXCR, one entry per CDR3 protein. Among hundreds of thousands of distinct CDR3 sequences listed, approximately 13% were seen once. Trimming shortened V by 6 bases and J by 5 bases, and 16 bases separated the two germline ends. The CDR3 loop spans 14 amino acids. The source is a male patient younger than 18 who had a stem cell transplant for acute myeloid leukemia, so the T cells may come from the graft donor. The chain employs TRBV12-3 or TRBV12-4 and TRBJ2-5; TRBD2 might be the D (6 bases). The sequences come from PBMCs, mostly from graft donor cells, collected 360 days after TCRalphabeta/CD19-depleted stem cell transplant. The CDR3 loop is CASSPNGAGETQYF. The DNA of the CDR3 is TGTGCCAGCAGCCCGAATGGGGCGGGGGAGACCCAGTACTTC.